One sample yielded the 8 T cell receptor beta chains listed below, sequenced in a study of blood T cell repertoires in COVID-19. Assay: immunoSEQ multiplex PCR; the TCRdb copy retains only in-frame clones and omits some. The sample holds a few hundred thousand clones, roughly 90% seen once. The specimen sequenced was PBMCs or T cells enriched from blood (not recorded which). Source of these receptors: a man between 25 and 39 years old who had been exposed to COVID-19.

The V call is TRBV9, the J call TRBJ2-5, with TRBD2 identical over 8 bases. The CDR3 sequence is 12 residues long. Germline CDR1 reads SGDLS; CDR2 reads YYNGEE. V dropped 4 bases and J dropped 5; count of bases not matched to a gene: 1. The CDR3 nucleotides are TGTGCCAGCAGCCCGGGAGGGGAGACCCAGTACTTC. It yields the protein CASSPGGETQYF.

This rearrangement joins TRBV7-6 to TRBJ2-1, with D tentatively TRBD1 (8 bases). The CDR3 contains 16 residues. Looked up from germline, CDR1 is SGHVS and CDR2 is FNYEAQ. V lost 2 bases, J lost 8 bases, and 19 bases lay in between. The CDR3 protein is CASSLSQLTGGDEQFF. The CDR3 DNA reads as TGTGCCAGCAGCTTAAGCCAGTTAACAGGGGGGGATGAGCAGTTCTTC.

The J gene is TRBJ2-7, the V gene TRBV6-5, with D perhaps TRBD1 (6 bases). V was shortened by 6 bases and J by 0 bases, with 12 bases between the two germline ends. This CDR3 is 14 amino acids long. Germline-derived CDR1 and CDR2 are MNHEY and SVGAGI. This CDR3 reads CASRVQGDSYEQYF. The CDR3 DNA is TGTGCCAGCAGAGTACAGGGAGACTCCTACGAGCAGTACTTC.

The J gene is TRBJ1-5, the V gene TRBV19; D is uncertain. CDR3 length: 14 residues. Trimming shortened V by 4 bases and J by 6 bases, and 13 bases separated the two germline ends. CDR1 is LNHDA and CDR2 is SQIVND in the germline V gene (reference sequence). CDR3 nucleotides: TGTGCCAGTAGTAAAGACTCTTACGGTCAGCCCCAGCATTTT. Translating it yields CASSKDSYGQPQHF.

The chain recombines TRBV3-1 (or the pseudogene TRBV3-2) with TRBJ1-1; 7 positions agree with TRBD1. The CDR3 consists of 15 residues. Per the germline V gene, CDR1 is LGHDT and CDR2 is YNNKEL (reference sequence). V shed 3 bases and J 4 bases; nucleotides not matched to a gene: 8. This chain's CDR3 is CASSQPGQQGTEAFF. The CDR3 DNA follows: TGTGCCAGCAGCCAGCCGGGACAGCAGGGCACTGAAGCTTTCTTT.

This clone has a handful of counts. The chain links TRBV30 to TRBJ1-6; D may be TRBD1 (6 bases). Germline CDR1 and CDR2: GTSNPN and SVGIG (reference sequence). This CDR3 contains 13 residues. V was cut by 5 bases and J by 6 bases, with 11 bases left in between. The CDR3 DNA sequence: TGTGCCTGGGCCGGGACAAGTAATTCACCCCTCCACTTT. Its translation is CAWAGTSNSPLHF.

J is TRBJ2-7 and V is TRBV7-6, with D perhaps matching TRBD2 (6 bases). Germline V lookup: CDR1 SGHVS, CDR2 FNYEAQ. The germline V and J ends were trimmed by 0 bases and 7 bases, with 10 bases remaining between them. This CDR3 contains 13 residues. In DNA form, the CDR3 reads TGTGCCAGCAGCTTAGCGCTCGCGGGAGAGCAGTACTTC. It translates to CASSLALAGEQYF.

The rearrangement joins TRBV5-1 to TRBJ1-1; 9 nucleotides agree with TRBD1. The CDR3 covers 15 residues. The V segment lost 3 bases and the J segment 1 base; nucleotides outside the gene matches: 4. Germline CDR1 is SGHRS and CDR2 is YFSETQ. CDR3 sequence (DNA): TGCGCCAGCAGCTGGGGACAGGGCTGGAACACTGAAGCTTTCTTT. This codes for CASSWGQGWNTEAFF.